These 17 T cell receptor beta chains were all obtained from the same sample, sequenced in a study of somatic mutations in cytotoxic T cells in rheumatoid arthritis. The protocol was immunoSEQ multiplex PCR, while the TCRdb copy is restricted to in-frame clones and leaves out a portion. Of about 33,000 clones listed, under 90% are singletons. The sample taken for sequencing was CD8+ T cells sorted from blood. The receptors shown here come from a man aged 35-49 years in good health.

The genes are TRBV7-9 and TRBJ1-5; 8 bases align to TRBD1. The CDR3 sequence is 14 residues long. V gave up 4 bases and J gave up 3 bases; unmatched junction bases: 2. Germline V CDR1 and CDR2: SEHNR, FQNEAQ (reference sequence). The CDR3 region is CASSSTGDNQPQHF. The CDR3 DNA follows: TGTGCCAGCAGCTCGACAGGGGACAATCAGCCCCAGCATTTT.

This chain uses TRBV2 with TRBJ2-7, with D possibly being TRBD1 (6 bases). Trimming shortened V by 7 bases and J by 2 bases, and 21 bases separated the two germline ends. The germline V gene encodes CDR1 SNHLY and CDR2 FYNNEI. This CDR3 region has 16 residues. The chain's CDR3 is CASTEEVENRAYEQYF. The CDR3 DNA reads as TGTGCCAGCACCGAGGAGGTGGAGAACAGGGCCTACGAGCAGTACTTC. Full variable domain (outside the CDR3, taken from reference TRBV2 and TRBJ2-7): EPEVTQTPSHQVTQMGQEVILRCVPISNHLYFYWYRQILGQKVEFLVSFYNNEISEKSEIFDDQFSVERPDGSNFTLKIRSTKLEDSAMYFCASTEEVENRAYEQYFGPGTRLTVT.

The chain employs TRBV5-4 and TRBJ2-1; 9 bases map to TRBD2. Trimming removed 3 bases from V and 10 bases from J; junction bases left unmatched: 8. This CDR3 spans 14 amino acids. CDR1 is SGHNT, CDR2 YYREEE, per germline (reference sequence). The DNA of the CDR3 is TGTGCCAGCAGCTCCGGGACTAGCCAGGGAGAGCAGTTCTTC. Encoded protein: CASSSGTSQGEQFF.

The chain couples TRBV9 to TRBJ2-1; D is possibly TRBD2 (5 bases). The CDR3 covers 14 residues. Trimming took off 3 bases at V and 8 bases at J, with 15 bases between the two ends. Germline V CDR1 and CDR2: SGDLS, YYNGEE. This CDR3 is CASSAEGWVDEQFF. The CDR3, as DNA: TGTGCCAGCAGCGCCGAGGGTTGGGTAGATGAGCAGTTCTTC.

The chain carries TRBV28 and TRBJ1-2, with D perhaps TRBD1 (5 bases). The ends were cut back, 2 bases at V and 6 bases at J, with 13 bases in the middle. This CDR3 has 14 amino acids. CDR1 MDHEN and CDR2 SYDVKM come from the germline V gene. The CDR3 region has the DNA TGTGCCAGCAGTTTACCGGGGCAGGGCGATGGCTACACCTTC. It encodes CASSLPGQGDGYTF.

The chain combines TRBV28 with TRBJ2-1; 8 bases agree with TRBD2. Germline V gives CDR1 MDHEN, CDR2 SYDVKM. With V trimmed by 8 bases and J by 6 bases, 9 bases remained unmatched. This CDR3 contains 14 residues. The CDR3 loop is CASGVAGMGNEQFF. The CDR3 DNA reads TGTGCCAGCGGGGTAGCGGGAATGGGCAATGAGCAGTTCTTC.

V gene TRBV4-1 combines with J gene TRBJ2-7; weak D call: TRBD1 (5 bases). This CDR3 spans 14 amino acids. Trimming removed 3 bases at V and 2 bases at J, with 11 bases between. In germline, CDR1 is MGHRA, CDR2 YSYEKL. The CDR3 region is CASSHTPGTYEQYF. The CDR3 region has the DNA TGCGCCAGCAGCCATACCCCAGGGACCTACGAGCAGTACTTC.

The chain is built from TRBV27 and TRBJ1-2; D gene uncertain. Germline-derived CDR1 and CDR2 are MNHEY and SMNVEV (reference sequence). V dropped 4 bases and J dropped 6 bases, with 15 bases sitting between them. The CDR3 covers 14 residues. The CDR3 region is CASSSIDTKHGYTF. The CDR3 DNA reads TGTGCCAGCAGTTCCATTGACACCAAGCATGGCTACACCTTC.

By frequency in the sample, this clone is medium-sized. This chain connects TRBV4-1 to TRBJ1-2, with a weak D call TRBD1 (6 bases). The V and J ends lost 3 bases and 4 bases respectively, with 18 bases between them. Per the germline V gene, CDR1 is MGHRA and CDR2 is YSYEKL. The CDR3 is made up of 16 amino acids. CDR3 DNA: TGCGCCAGCAGCCAGTCGAGGGGGAATTTGGGCTATGGCTACACCTTC. It yields the protein CASSQSRGNLGYGYTF.

The genes are TRBV5-1 and TRBJ1-1, with a weak D call TRBD1 (5 bases). V gave up 4 bases and J gave up 7 bases, with 23 bases separating them. The CDR3 sequence is 16 residues long. Germline CDR1 and CDR2: SGHRS and YFSETQ. DNA of the CDR3: TGCGCCAGCAGCCCGGAGAGTCGGGGCTCGAACGGTGAAGCTTTCTTT. It translates to CASSPESRGSNGEAFF.

The count of this clone is one. This chain links TRBV2 with TRBJ2-2, with D uncertain. V dropped 2 bases and J dropped 1 base, with 2 bases sitting between them. The length of the CDR3 is 13 residues. CDR1 and CDR2 from the germline V gene are SNHLY and FYNNEI. The CDR3 loop is CASSEQNTGELFF. The DNA of the CDR3 is TGTGCCAGCAGTGAACAGAACACCGGGGAGCTGTTTTTT.

The chain recombines TRBV27 with TRBJ2-7; TRBD2 aligns across 13 bases. The J segment lost 6 bases and the V segment lost 6 bases, leaving 5 bases of the junction unmatched. CDR3 size: 14 residues. The germline V gene encodes CDR1 MNHEY and CDR2 SMNVEV (reference sequence). The CDR3 spells CASSGLAGAGEQYF. The CDR3 DNA sequence: TGTGCCAGCAGCGGACTAGCGGGAGCTGGCGAGCAGTACTTC.

This chain uses TRBV7-9 with TRBJ2-5; D is unclear. The CDR3 spans 13 residues. Germline-derived CDR1 and CDR2 are SEHNR and FQNEAQ (reference sequence). The V and J ends lost 5 bases and 2 bases respectively, with 9 bases between them. The CDR3 region is CASSPPEQETQYF. The DNA for the CDR3 is TGTGCCAGCAGCCCGCCGGAACAAGAGACCCAGTACTTC. The full variable domain, its missing parts supplied by reference TRBV7-9 and TRBJ2-5, is DTGVSQNPRHKITKRGQNVTFRCDPISEHNRLYWYRQTLGQGPEFLTYFQNEAQLEKSRLLSDRFSAERPKGSFSTLEIQRTEQGDSAMYLCASSPPEQETQYFGPGTRLLVL.

The rearrangement joins TRBV5-6 to TRBJ1-1; perhaps TRBD1 as D (6 bases). Germline assignment: CDR1 SGHDT and CDR2 YYEEEE. CDR3 length: 17 amino acids. Trimming took off 1 base at V and 0 bases at J, with 16 bases between the two ends. CDR3: CASSLSGAITLNTEAFF. In nucleotides, the CDR3 is TGTGCCAGCAGCTTGTCAGGGGCCATCACCTTGAACACTGAAGCTTTCTTT.

The chain links TRBV19 to TRBJ2-3; D not resolved. The germline V gene has CDR1 LNHDA and CDR2 SQIVND (reference sequence). The ends were cut back, 3 bases at V and 4 bases at J, with 8 bases in the middle. The CDR3 is made up of 13 amino acids. The CDR3 reads CASSMVGSDTQYF. The DNA of the CDR3 is TGTGCCAGTAGTATGGTGGGCTCAGATACGCAGTATTTT.

Only a few counts were recorded for this clone. The chain is built from TRBV4-1 and TRBJ2-4; 7 bases align to TRBD2. This CDR3 spans 16 amino acids. The ends lost 4 bases at V and 1 base at J; junction bases unmatched: 7. Germline V gene data show CDR1 as MGHRA and CDR2 as YSYEKL. CDR3 bases: TGCGCCAGCAGCCCCCAGCGGGAACGGGCCAAAAACATTCAGTACTTC. Translating gives CASSPQRERAKNIQYF.

The CDR3 here is CASSQDPSGRAVYNEQFF. CDR3 in DNA: TGTGCCAGCAGCCAAGATCCTAGCGGGAGGGCCGTCTACAATGAGCAGTTCTTC. The chain employs TRBV4-2 and TRBJ2-1; 12 nucleotides agree with TRBD2. The CDR3 is 18 residues long. The V and J ends lost 0 bases and 3 bases, in that order; junction bases with no gene match: 6. The germline V gene encodes CDR1 LGHNA and CDR2 YNFKEQ.